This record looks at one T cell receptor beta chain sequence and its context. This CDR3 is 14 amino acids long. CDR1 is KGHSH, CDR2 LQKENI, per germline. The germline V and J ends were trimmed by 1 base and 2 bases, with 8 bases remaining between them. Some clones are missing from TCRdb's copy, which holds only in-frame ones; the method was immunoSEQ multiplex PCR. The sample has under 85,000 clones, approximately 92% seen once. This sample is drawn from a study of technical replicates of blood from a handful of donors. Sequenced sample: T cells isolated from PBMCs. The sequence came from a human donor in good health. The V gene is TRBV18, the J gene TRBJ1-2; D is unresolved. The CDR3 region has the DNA TGTGCCAGCTCACCACAGAGAGGCAACTATGGCTACACCTTC. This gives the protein CASSPQRGNYGYTF.